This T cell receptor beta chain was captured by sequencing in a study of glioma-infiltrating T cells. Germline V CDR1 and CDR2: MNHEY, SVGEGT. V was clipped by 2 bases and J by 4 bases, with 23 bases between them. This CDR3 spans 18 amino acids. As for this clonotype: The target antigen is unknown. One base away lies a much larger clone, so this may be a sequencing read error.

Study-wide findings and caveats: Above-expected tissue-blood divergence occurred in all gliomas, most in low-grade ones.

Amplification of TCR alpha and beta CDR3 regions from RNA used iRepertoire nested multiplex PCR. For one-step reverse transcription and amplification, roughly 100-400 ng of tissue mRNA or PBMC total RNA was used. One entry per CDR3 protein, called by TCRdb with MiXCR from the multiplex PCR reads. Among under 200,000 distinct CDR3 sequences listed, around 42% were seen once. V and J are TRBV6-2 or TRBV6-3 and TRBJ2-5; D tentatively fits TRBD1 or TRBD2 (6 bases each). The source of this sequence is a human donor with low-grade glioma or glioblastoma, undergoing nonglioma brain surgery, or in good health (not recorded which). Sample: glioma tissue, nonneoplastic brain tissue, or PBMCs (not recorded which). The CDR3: CASSYLGGIGAIGETQYF. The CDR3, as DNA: TGTGCCAGCAGTTACCTCGGGGGCATTGGGGCAATTGGAGAGACCCAGTACTTC.